The rows below give T cell receptor beta chains drawn from one sample of a study of T cells after yellow fever vaccination. In TCRdb, the 5' RACE reads were re-called with MiXCR into one record per CDR3 protein. The table lists around 100,000 distinct CDR3 sequences, under 9% of them singletons, with about 25% in the top ten. Here the sequenced sample was CD8+ T cells sorted from PBMCs, taken 45 days after the yellow fever booster vaccination. These receptors all come from a young man who received the YFV17D yellow fever vaccine. Both conserved end residues are part of each CDR3. D genes are given only for firm matches. Some rows have no size entry. The others give once, few or many, or a class for an expanded clone.

clone size	V gene	D gene	J gene	CDR3 protein	CDR3 DNA
few	TRBV20-1	.	TRBJ2-5	CSARDLGVGETQYF	TGCAGTGCTAGAGATCTTGGGGTTGGGGAGACCCAGTACTTC
many	TRBV27	TRBD2	TRBJ2-3	CASSFIAGNADTQYF	TGTGCCAGCAGTTTCATAGCGGGAAACGCAGATACGCAGTATTTT
many	TRBV5-4	TRBD2	TRBJ2-5	CASSLEGLAGRETQYF	TGTGCCAGCAGCTTGGAGGGACTAGCGGGGAGGGAGACCCAGTACTTC
few	TRBV19	.	TRBJ2-1	CASSAHNEQFF	TGTGCCAGTAGTGCCCACAATGAGCAGTTCTTC
many	TRBV7-6	.	TRBJ2-2	CASSLVPGLTGELFF	TGTGCCAGCAGCTTAGTTCCAGGGCTCACCGGGGAGCTGTTTTTT
few	TRBV5-1	.	TRBJ2-2	CASSWDRETNTGELFF	TGCGCCAGCAGCTGGGACCGGGAGACGAACACCGGGGAGCTGTTTTTT
.	TRBV20-1	TRBD1	TRBJ1-2	CSATGVGGYTF	TGCAGTGCGACAGGGGTTGGCGGCTACACCTTC
.	TRBV19	.	TRBJ2-1	CASSRQESYNEQFF	TGTGCCAGTAGTAGGCAGGAGTCCTACAATGAGCAGTTCTTC
many	TRBV29-1	TRBD2	TRBJ2-7	CSVDTSGSGTGQYF	TGCAGCGTTGACACTAGCGGGAGCGGAACAGGGCAGTACTTC
many	TRBV9	.	TRBJ2-1	CASSVAGGDNEQFF	TGTGCCAGCAGCGTAGCAGGGGGGGACAATGAGCAGTTCTTC
.	TRBV13	.	TRBJ2-7	CASSPQGPFYEQYF	TGTGCCAGCAGTCCTCAAGGGCCGTTTTACGAGCAGTACTTC
many	TRBV5-1	.	TRBJ2-7	CASKGPTYEQYF	TGCGCCAGCAAAGGGCCGACCTACGAGCAGTACTTC
many	TRBV6-2/TRBV6-3	.	TRBJ1-4	CASSSREGLSFEKLFF	TGTGCCAGCAGTTCGCGTGAGGGACTGAGCTTTGAAAAACTGTTTTTT
many	TRBV5-1	.	TRBJ2-5	CASSTALETQYF	TGCGCCAGCAGTACCGCCTTAGAGACCCAGTACTTC
many	TRBV5-1	TRBD2	TRBJ2-7	CASSSGTSGANEQYF	TGCGCCAGCAGTTCCGGGACTAGCGGGGCTAACGAGCAGTACTTC
many	TRBV20-1	TRBD2	TRBJ2-7	CSAPPWAGGSYEQYF	TGCAGTGCGCCGCCCTGGGCGGGAGGATCCTACGAGCAGTACTTC
few	TRBV10-3	.	TRBJ2-4	CAISEPRRGVLAKNIQYF	TGTGCCATCAGTGAGCCCCGACGGGGCGTACTAGCCAAAAACATTCAGTACTTC
many	TRBV12-3/TRBV12-4	TRBD1	TRBJ2-1	CASSGTATNEQFF	TGTGCCAGCAGTGGGACAGCAACCAATGAGCAGTTCTTC
many	TRBV11-3	TRBD1	TRBJ2-7	CASSPTGTDPVYEQYF	TGTGCCAGCAGCCCCACAGGGACAGATCCCGTATACGAGCAGTACTTC
many	TRBV6-2/TRBV6-3	.	TRBJ1-2	CASSYMMADGYTF	TGTGCCAGCAGTTACATGATGGCGGATGGCTACACCTTC
.	TRBV19	.	TRBJ2-1	CASSIRLYNEQFF	TGTGCCAGTAGTATACGGTTATACAATGAGCAGTTCTTC
few	TRBV4-2	.	TRBJ2-3	CASSQGLAQYF	TGTGCCAGCAGCCAGGGATTGGCGCAGTATTTT
few	TRBV15	.	TRBJ2-2	CATSRVAGELFF	TGTGCCACCAGCAGGGTCGCCGGGGAGCTGTTTTTT
many	TRBV25-1	.	TRBJ2-7	CASLWGYEQYF	TGTGCCAGCCTCTGGGGGTACGAGCAGTACTTC
few	TRBV20-1	.	TRBJ2-3	CSAREVQGGDTQYF	TGCAGTGCTAGAGAGGTACAGGGAGGCGATACGCAGTATTTT
many	TRBV15	TRBD1	TRBJ2-7	CATSRDKGQEAYEQYF	TGTGCCACCAGCAGAGATAAGGGACAGGAAGCCTACGAGCAGTACTTC
few	TRBV7-9	TRBD1	TRBJ2-1	CASSLGQGDYNEQFF	TGTGCCAGCAGCTTAGGACAGGGGGACTACAATGAGCAGTTCTTC
many	TRBV29-1	TRBD1	TRBJ1-2	CSVEEGGSDYGYTF	TGCAGCGTTGAAGAAGGGGGCAGCGACTATGGCTACACCTTC
many	TRBV6-5	.	TRBJ1-4	CARVKREELNEKLFF	TGTGCCAGGGTAAAGAGGGAGGAGCTCAATGAAAAACTGTTTTTT
.	TRBV20-1	.	TRBJ1-2	CSAPTSTKTRYTF	TGCAGTGCTCCTACTTCCACCAAGACGCGCTACACCTTC
few	TRBV20-1	TRBD1	TRBJ2-7	CSASGQGSYEQYF	TGCAGTGCTAGTGGACAGGGCTCCTACGAGCAGTACTTC
many	TRBV7-3	TRBD1	TRBJ2-1	CASSPWTGAGEQFF	TGTGCCAGCAGCCCTTGGACAGGGGCGGGTGAGCAGTTCTTC
.	TRBV12-3/TRBV12-4	.	TRBJ2-7	CASSDPGGPVYEQYF	TGTGCCAGCAGTGACCCCGGAGGCCCTGTGTACGAGCAGTACTTC
.	TRBV3-1	.	TRBJ2-1	CASSQPGVSTEPPRRNEQFF	TGTGCCAGCAGCCAACCGGGTGTGTCTACCGAACCCCCGAGGCGGAATGAGCAGTTCTTC
many	TRBV19	.	TRBJ2-5	CASSNDLWQETQYF	TGTGCCAGTAGTAATGACTTGTGGCAAGAGACCCAGTACTTC
.	TRBV29-1	.	TRBJ2-7	CSGSDSSNGRVEQYF	TGCAGCGGCTCCGACAGCTCCAACGGGCGAGTCGAGCAGTACTTC
few	TRBV6-5	.	TRBJ2-7	CATVVGYEQYF	TGTGCCACCGTGGTGGGCTACGAGCAGTACTTC
few	TRBV12-3/TRBV12-4	.	TRBJ2-1	CASNSPERAYNEQFF	TGTGCCAGCAATTCCCCGGAGCGGGCTTACAATGAGCAGTTCTTC
many	TRBV4-2	.	TRBJ2-1	CASSQGRSSYNEQFF	TGTGCCAGCAGCCAGGGCAGGAGCTCCTACAATGAGCAGTTCTTC